This T cell receptor beta chain was sequenced during a study of CD8+ T cells in alopecia areata. The V and J ends lost 2 bases and 2 bases respectively, with 9 bases between them. This CDR3 region has 14 residues. Per the germline V gene, CDR1 is MNHEY and CDR2 is SVGAGI. RNA was extracted and reverse transcribed into cDNA as the sequencing template. Sequenced by immunoSEQ multiplex PCR; TCRdb stores in-frame clones only, minus some. The table has 98,000 or so clones, approximately 61% seen once. The table lists this clone with a few counts. What was sequenced was NKG2D-low CD8+ T cells sorted from blood. The source of this sequence is a human donor with alopecia areata. V usage is TRBV6-5 and J usage is TRBJ1-2; D is ambiguous. CDR3 sequence (DNA): TGTGCCAGCAGTTACGTCCGGAACAACTATGGCTACACCTTC. Translation: CASSYVRNNYGYTF.